This T cell receptor (beta chain) stems from a study of T cells in Graves' hyperthyroidism and ophthalmopathy. Not enrolled were patients with uncontrolled infection, other autoimmune disease, pregnancy or lactation. Amplified regions were TCR beta CDR3 sequences from RNA transcripts. HTBI primers were used for first-round RT-PCR of the TCR CDR3. TCRdb used MiXCR to reprocess the multiplex PCR reads, holding one entry per CDR3 protein. The sample shows approximately 360,000 distinct CDR3 sequences, around 16% of them seen only once. Study findings and constraints: Patients with ophthalmopathy were separated from those with stable hyperthyroidism by a 13 V-J model.

The table lists this clonotype with many counts. Antigen: not known. The sequencing sample was made of blood. The clonotype originates from a woman between 18 and 29 years old with Graves' hyperthyroidism that later progressed to Graves' ophthalmopathy.

The CDR3: CASSEGTVLNEQFF. Written as DNA, the CDR3 is TGTGCCAGCAGTGAGGGGACAGTCCTAAATGAGCAGTTCTTC. J is TRBJ2-1 and V is TRBV2, with 7 bases that match TRBD1. The CDR3 runs to 14 residues. CDR1 and CDR2 (germline): SNHLY, FYNNEI. The V and J ends lost 3 bases and 7 bases, in that order; junction bases with no gene match: 6.